This T cell receptor (beta chain) was recorded in a study of blood T cells in healthy people across ages. With a J-beta primer mix and a sample-barcoded 5' primer, a second PCR ran roughly 6 to 11 cycles. TCRdb reprocessed the 5' RACE reads via MiXCR and lists one record per CDR3 protein. This sample has some 930,000 distinct CDR3 sequences, with almost 30% found just once. This clonotype appeared many times. V lost 4 bases and J lost 1; bases outside the gene matches: 0. Germline assignment: CDR1 SQVTM and CDR2 ANQGSEA. This CDR3 region has 12 residues. This sample also appeared in a second study, on T cells of mothers and their children.

The J gene is TRBJ1-1, the V gene TRBV29-1; 7 bases match TRBD1. The TCR comes from a woman in her thirties or forties in good health. Sequencing was done on a sample of blood. CDR3 in amino acids: CSVAGGNTEAFF. DNA of the CDR3: TGCAGCGTTGCAGGGGGGAACACTGAAGCTTTCTTT.